These 10 T cell receptor beta chains were all obtained from the same sample, sequenced in a study of Tregs in tolerant kidney transplant recipients. Mixed chimerism was transient after nonmyeloablative marrow transplants from related graft donors. The assay was immunoSEQ multiplex PCR, and TCRdb's table has in-frame clones only and misses some. The table for this sample gives approximately 24,000 clones. Material: CD4+ T cells from blood (PBMCs), obtained 6 months after the transplant. The receptor source for this set is a human patient who received a combined kidney and bone marrow transplant. Part of the T cells may come from the graft donor.

The CDR3 protein is CASSQTLSHGYTF. CDR3 DNA (partial): TGTGCCAGCAGCCAGACACTCAGCCATGGC. V is TRBV7-9 and J is TRBJ1-2; D unresolved. The CDR3 end is not reached by the read, which stops 3 residues before it; the germline J gene fills it in. V shed 5 bases and J shed 6 bases, with 13 bases lying between them. Germline loops: CDR1 SEHNR, CDR2 FQNEAQ (reference sequence). The CDR3 runs to 13 residues.

With regard to this clone: The missing CDR3 end, 3 residues past where the read stops, is filled in from the germline J gene. The chain links TRBV29-1 to TRBJ1-2; D gene ambiguous. This CDR3 has 13 amino acids. V shed 7 bases and J shed 2 bases, with 14 bases lying between them. CDR1 is SQVTM, CDR2 ANQGSEA, per germline. CDR3 region: CSALGSTNYGYTF. The covered CDR3 bases are TGCAGCGCCCTCGGGTCTACCAACTATGGC.

As for this clone: The DNA ends 3 residues before the CDR3 does, and the rest of the CDR3 is filled in from the germline J gene. The rearrangement joins TRBV10-1 to TRBJ1-6; D not resolved. Looked up from germline, CDR1 is WNHNN and CDR2 is SYGVQD (reference sequence). The CDR3 is made up of 14 amino acids. With 3 bases removed from V and 12 bases from J, the gap between germline ends came to 15 bases. CDR3 DNA (partial): TGCGCCAGCAGTGAATCCTCATCAGGTGGACCC. Translating it yields CASSESSSGGP. The whole CDR3 protein is CASSESSSGGPLHF.

Notes on this clone: The CDR3 goes on 3 residues after the read ends, and that part is filled in from the germline J gene. The rearrangement links TRBV20-1 to TRBJ1-1; D unresolved. Germline loops: CDR1 DFQATT, CDR2 SNEGSKA (reference sequence). There are 13 residues in the CDR3. V was clipped by 2 bases and J by 4 bases, with 11 bases between them. CDR3: CSARMASGTEAFF. CDR3 DNA (partial): TGCAGTGCTAGAATGGCCAGCGGCACTGAA.

A remark on this clone: The read stops 3 residues short of the end of the CDR3; the missing end is completed from the germline J gene. V is TRBV18 and J is TRBJ2-6; 8 positions agree with TRBD1. The ends lost 4 bases at V and 12 bases at J; junction bases unmatched: 11. The CDR3 has 15 amino acids. Germline V gene data show CDR1 as KGHSH and CDR2 as LQKENI. The covered CDR3 bases are TGTGCCAGCTCACGCGTCGACAGGGGTCCACCCGTC. It translates to CASSRVDRGPPV. The CDR3 in full is CASSRVDRGPPVLTF.

With regard to this clone: The read finishes 3 residues shy of the CDR3 end, and the germline J gene is used to complete it. The gene calls are TRBV19 and TRBJ1-1; D perhaps matches TRBD1 (6 bases). Germline values: CDR1 LNHDA, CDR2 SQIVND (reference sequence). V was pared by 2 bases and J by 4 bases, with 11 bases between. The CDR3 sequence is 14 residues long. CDR3 DNA, as far as it was read: TGTGCCAGTAGTATAACAGGGCAGACCACTGAA. This translates into CASSITGQTTE. The full CDR3 sequence reads CASSITGQTTEAFF.

A word on this clone: The observed sequence ends 3 residues before the CDR3 terminus, with the missing tail filled in from the germline J gene. The chain has TRBV2 and TRBJ1-1; TRBD1 is a possible D gene (5 bases). The germline gives CDR1 SNHLY, CDR2 FYNNEI. V was clipped by 6 bases and J by 3 bases, with 11 bases between them. This CDR3 comprises 13 residues. The sequenced part of the CDR3 DNA is TGTGCCAGCAGCAAGCGGGGGGACACTGAA. Translating it yields CASSKRGDTE. The whole CDR3 sequence is CASSKRGDTEAFF.

As regards this clone: Sequencing ends 3 residues short of the CDR3 end; the germline J gene provides the rest. V and J are TRBV7-9 and TRBJ1-2; 7 bases are shared with TRBD1. The CDR3 contains 13 residues. Germline loops: CDR1 SEHNR, CDR2 FQNEAQ (reference sequence). The sequenced part of the CDR3 DNA is TGTGCCAGCAGCTTAGAGGGGGCGAGAGGC. This codes for CASSLEGARG. The entire CDR3 protein is CASSLEGARGYTF.

As to this clone: The read halts 3 residues ahead of the CDR3 end, with the missing end drawn from the germline J gene. The chain combines TRBV29-1 with TRBJ1-1; 9 bases are shared with TRBD1. Trimming removed 6 bases from V and 4 bases from J; junction bases left unmatched: 12. This CDR3 has 15 residues. Germline CDR1 and CDR2: SQVTM and ANQGSEA. CDR3: CSVTPGQGAVTEAFF. The part of the CDR3 DNA that was read is TGCAGCGTGACGCCGGGACAGGGTGCGGTCACTGAA. Full variable domain (remainder filled in from reference TRBV29-1 and TRBJ1-1): SAVISQKPSRDICQRGTSLTIQCQVDSQVTMMFWYRQQPGQSLTLIATANQGSEATYESGFVIDKFPISRPNLTFSTLTVSNMSPEDSSIYLCSVTPGQGAVTEAFFGQGTRLTVV.

Notes on this clone: The CDR3 end falls 3 residues outside the read, so it is completed with the germline J gene. J is TRBJ2-5 and V is TRBV2; 7 positions match TRBD2. Per germline, CDR1 SNHLY and CDR2 FYNNEI. The ends lost 8 bases at V and 4 bases at J; junction bases unmatched: 10. This CDR3 contains 14 residues. The covered CDR3 bases are TGTGCCAGCGGAGCTAGCGGTTTCGTAGAGACC. Residues: CASGASGFVET. The full-length CDR3 reads as CASGASGFVETQYF.